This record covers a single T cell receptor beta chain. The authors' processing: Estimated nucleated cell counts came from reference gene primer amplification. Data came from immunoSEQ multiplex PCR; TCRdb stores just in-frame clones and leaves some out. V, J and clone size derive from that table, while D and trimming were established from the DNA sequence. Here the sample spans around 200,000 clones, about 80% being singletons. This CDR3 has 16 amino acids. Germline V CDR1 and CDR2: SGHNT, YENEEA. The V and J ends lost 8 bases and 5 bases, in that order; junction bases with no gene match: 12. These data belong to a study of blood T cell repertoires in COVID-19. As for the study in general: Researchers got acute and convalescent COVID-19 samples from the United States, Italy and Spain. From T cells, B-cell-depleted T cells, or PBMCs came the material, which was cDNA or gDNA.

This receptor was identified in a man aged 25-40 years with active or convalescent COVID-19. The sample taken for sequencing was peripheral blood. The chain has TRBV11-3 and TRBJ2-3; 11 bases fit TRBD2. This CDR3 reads CASVPHFSGGGDTQYF. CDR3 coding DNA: TGTGCCAGCGTACCGCACTTTAGCGGGGGGGGAGATACGCAGTATTTT.